The source of this T cell receptor (beta chain) is a study of blood T cell dynamics during melanoma immunotherapy. Per the germline V gene, CDR1 is SGHNT and CDR2 is YENEEA. The CDR3 length is 13 residues. Trimming removed 9 bases at V and 4 bases at J, with 16 bases between. As for time point: week 3, after first cycle of checkpoint inhibitor. No patient had earlier systemic cancer treatment, concurrent immunosuppressants, or another active cancer. The method was immunoSEQ multiplex PCR; TCRdb's version includes in-frame clones alone and lacks a portion of them. Seen here are roughly 12,000 clones, nearly 90% observed once, and the top ten hold 6% to 7%.

The gene calls are TRBV11-3 and TRBJ2-7; D might be TRBD1 or TRBD2, each matching 5 bases. This sequence was found in a human donor with melanoma. The specimen comprised blood, sampled from a patient treated with checkpoint blockade. CDR3 in amino acids: CASIGTRFYEQYF. The CDR3 bases are TGTGCCAGTATCGGGACCAGATTTTACGAGCAGTACTTC.